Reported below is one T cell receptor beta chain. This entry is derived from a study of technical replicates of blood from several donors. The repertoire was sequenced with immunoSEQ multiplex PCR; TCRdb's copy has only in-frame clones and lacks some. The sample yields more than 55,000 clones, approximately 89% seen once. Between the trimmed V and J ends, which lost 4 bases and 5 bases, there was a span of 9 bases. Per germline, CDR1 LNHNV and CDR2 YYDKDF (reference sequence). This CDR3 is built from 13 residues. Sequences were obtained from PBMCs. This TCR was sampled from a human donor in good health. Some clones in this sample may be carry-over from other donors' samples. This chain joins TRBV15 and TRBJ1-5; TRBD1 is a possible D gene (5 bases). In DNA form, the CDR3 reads TGTGCCACCAGCACACAGGATGATCAGCCCCAGCATTTT. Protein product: CATSTQDDQPQHF.